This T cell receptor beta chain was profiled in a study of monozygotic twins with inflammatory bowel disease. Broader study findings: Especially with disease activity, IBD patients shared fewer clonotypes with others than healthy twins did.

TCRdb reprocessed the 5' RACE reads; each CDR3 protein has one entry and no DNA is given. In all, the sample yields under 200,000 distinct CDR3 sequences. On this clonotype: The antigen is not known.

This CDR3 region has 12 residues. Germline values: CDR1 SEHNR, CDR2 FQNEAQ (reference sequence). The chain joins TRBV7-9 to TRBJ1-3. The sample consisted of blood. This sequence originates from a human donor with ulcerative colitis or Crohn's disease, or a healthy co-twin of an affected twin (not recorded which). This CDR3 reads CASSYGGSTIYF.